A selection of T cell receptor beta chains follows, all from one sample in a study of T-cell memory formation after mild COVID-19. TCRdb reprocessed the 5' RACE reads via MiXCR and lists one record per CDR3 protein. Of about 600,000 distinct CDR3 sequences in the sample, less than 25% were seen once. The sequenced material came from PBMCs or a T cell subset sorted from them (not recorded which). The receptors were sampled from an adult woman who had mild COVID-19 (a few samples of this study predate the infection). Cell type and time point are not known. Both conserved end residues are trimmed from each CDR3. Each record gives: J gene, V gene, CDR3 protein.

>TRBJ2-5|TRBV7-9
ASSPSGQGLQTQY
>TRBJ1-5|TRBV27
ASRGNNQPQH
>TRBJ2-5|TRBV7-2
ASSLWKRGLKETQY
>TRBJ2-3|TRBV30
AWSVNRGADTQY
>TRBJ2-7|TRBV24-1
ATSDRGLSYEQY
>TRBJ2-1|TRBV6-5
ASSYRQRPSYNEQF
>TRBJ2-7|TRBV7-2
ASSPQAGSRSYEQY
>TRBJ1-1|TRBV29-1
SVVGRNTEAF
>TRBJ2-1|TRBV12-3/TRBV12-4
ASSLPRTQQF
>TRBJ2-3|TRBV6-2/TRBV6-3
ASSSVEGAPQY
>TRBJ2-1|TRBV11-2
ASSPVTETPEQF
>TRBJ2-7|TRBV7-2
ASSSSYYSEQY
>TRBJ2-1|TRBV18
ASSPTSKTEQF
>TRBJ2-2|TRBV3-1
ASSQISSGANTGELF
>TRBJ2-1|TRBV12-3/TRBV12-4
ASSFSGSLYNEQF
>TRBJ2-3|TRBV20-1
SAIARLAGVFGTDTQY
>TRBJ1-5|TRBV5-6
ASSLGELGNQPQH
>TRBJ2-3|TRBV4-1
ASSLRLDSSTDTQY
>TRBJ1-2|TRBV29-1
SVEDRHYGYT
>TRBJ1-6|TRBV7-3
ASARGILEPLH
>TRBJ2-1|TRBV5-1
ASSLAELAGYNEQF
>TRBJ2-7|TRBV23-1
ASSQPGQSSYEQY
>TRBJ2-1|TRBV12-3/TRBV12-4
ASSRGQGAANEQF
>TRBJ2-1|TRBV7-3
ASSSSGTSGSEEQF
>TRBJ2-6|TRBV15
ATSRDRYSGANVLT
>TRBJ2-2|TRBV19
ASSRETGELF
>TRBJ2-7|TRBV5-1
ASNLDGGSYEQY
>TRBJ1-2|TRBV14
ASSQDGGYYGYT
>TRBJ2-3|TRBV30
ARSAGSTDTQY
>TRBJ1-2|TRBV12-3/TRBV12-4
ASSLILRAAGKGGYT
>TRBJ2-7|TRBV29-1
SVPQGYEQY
>TRBJ2-7|TRBV20-1
SARDRGKRYEQY
>TRBJ2-7|TRBV3-1
ASSQEDRTYEQY
>TRBJ2-3|TRBV12-3/TRBV12-4
ASSPGRTDTQY
>TRBJ2-1|TRBV12-3/TRBV12-4
ASKNTGSNEQF
>TRBJ1-3|TRBV15
ATSPQGRSSGNTIY
>TRBJ1-1|TRBV5-1
ASSGTGEGTEAF
>TRBJ2-2|TRBV12-3/TRBV12-4
ASSPRTGGLAGGRTGELF
>TRBJ1-2|TRBV29-1
SDGTGA
>TRBJ1-5|TRBV15
ATSFDRGVSQPQH
>TRBJ2-1|TRBV24-1
ATSVTGISSYNEQF
>TRBJ2-7|TRBV7-9
ASSRDGGSYEQY
>TRBJ1-5|TRBV5-1
ASSLGDNQPQH